This entry lists 10 T cell receptor beta chains sequenced from one sample in a study of T cells in Graves' hyperthyroidism and ophthalmopathy. What was amplified from RNA transcripts were TCR beta CDR3 regions. First-round RT-PCR with HTBI primers amplified the TCR CDR3 region. TCRdb used MiXCR to reprocess the multiplex PCR reads, holding one entry per CDR3 protein. The table shows fewer than 200,000 distinct CDR3 sequences, with about 17% occurring only once. Sequencing input: blood. The receptors here all came from a woman between 50 and 59 years old with Graves' hyperthyroidism.

There are many counts of this clonotype. The chain joins TRBV19 to TRBJ1-5; D call uncertain. The CDR3 is made up of 14 amino acids. Trimming left V 3 bases short and J 2 bases short, with 8 bases between. Germline CDR1 is LNHDA and CDR2 is SQIVND (reference sequence). The DNA of the CDR3 is TGTGCCAGTAGTATTACGGGTGGCAATCAGCCCCAGCATTTT. As protein: CASSITGGNQPQHF.

This clonotype was seen repeatedly, ten times or more. This rearrangement joins TRBV6-2 or TRBV6-3 to TRBJ2-7; D is ambiguous. The germline V gene encodes CDR1 MNHEY and CDR2 SVGEGT. Trimming stripped 2 bases from V and 5 bases from J, with 4 bases between. The length of the CDR3 is 11 residues. The CDR3: CASSYLNEQYF. The CDR3 DNA sequence: TGTGCCAGCAGTTACCTGAACGAGCAGTACTTC.

This clonotype showed up many times. V usage is TRBV7-9 and J usage is TRBJ1-2; tentatively, D is TRBD1 (5 bases). The V gene's germline CDR1 is SEHNR and CDR2 FQNEAQ (reference sequence). Trimming took off 0 bases at V and 5 bases at J, with 13 bases between the two ends. The CDR3 is 15 residues long. The CDR3 DNA reads TGTGCCAGCAGCTTAGCTGGGGCAGAACGATATGGCTACACCTTC. Translating gives CASSLAGAERYGYTF. The whole variable domain, filled in from reference TRBV7-9 and TRBJ1-2, reads DTGVSQNPRHKITKRGQNVTFRCDPISEHNRLYWYRQTLGQGPEFLTYFQNEAQLEKSRLLSDRFSAERPKGSFSTLEIQRTEQGDSAMYLCASSLAGAERYGYTFGSGTRLTVV.

This clonotype was seen at least ten times. The V and J genes are TRBV6-2 or TRBV6-3 and TRBJ2-3; 11 positions agree with TRBD2. This CDR3 is built from 17 residues. Germline V gene lookup returns CDR1 MNHEY and CDR2 SVGEGT. V trimming: 1 base; J trimming: 4 bases; junction bases outside the gene matches: 7. The CDR3 here is CASSYWVAGGLADTQYF. DNA of the CDR3: TGTGCCAGCAGTTACTGGGTAGCGGGGGGGCTCGCAGATACGCAGTATTTT.

In this sample, this clonotype turned up many times. This rearrangement joins TRBV20-1 to TRBJ2-1; no firm D call. Trimming left V 1 base short and J 4 bases short, with 11 bases between. The CDR3 has 14 residues. CDR1 and CDR2 from the germline V gene are DFQATT and SNEGSKA (reference sequence). As DNA, the CDR3 is TGCAGTGCTAGAGCCATAGACCAATACAATGAGCAGTTCTTC. Encoded protein: CSARAIDQYNEQFF.

This clonotype was detected many times. The chain combines TRBV12-3 or TRBV12-4 with TRBJ1-4; D gene uncertain. CDR3 length: 11 amino acids. Trimming stripped 3 bases from V and 8 bases from J, with 4 bases between. CDR3 nucleotide sequence: TGTGCCAGCAGTTTTGGAGAAAAACTGTTTTTT. Residues: CASSFGEKLFF.

The chain carries TRBV5-1 and TRBJ1-2, with unresolved D. The germline V and J ends were trimmed by 2 bases and 6 bases, with 8 bases remaining between them. This CDR3 contains 12 residues. Germline CDR1 is SGHRS and CDR2 is YFSETQ. The CDR3 loop is CASSLTGHGYTF. The CDR3 DNA reads as TGCGCCAGCAGCTTAACCGGACATGGCTACACCTTC. The complete variable domain, with remaining parts taken from reference TRBV5-1 and TRBJ1-2, reads KAGVTQTPRYLIKTRGQQVTLSCSPISGHRSVSWYQQTPGQGLQFLFEYFSETQRNKGNFPGRFSGRQFSNSRSEMNVSTLELGDSALYLCASSLTGHGYTFGSGTRLTVV.

The chain joins TRBV28 to TRBJ1-2, with 8 bases matching TRBD1. V trimming: 5 bases; J trimming: 4 bases; junction bases outside the gene matches: 9. CDR3 size: 15 residues. CDR1 and CDR2 from the germline V gene are MDHEN and SYDVKM. In DNA, the CDR3 is TGTGCCAGCAGTACGATGGACAGGGCCGTCTATGGCTACACCTTC. Translating it yields CASSTMDRAVYGYTF.

This clonotype was seen at least ten times. This chain links TRBV7-3 with TRBJ1-6, with D unclear. V lost 2 bases to trimming and J lost 7 bases, with 6 bases between them. CDR3 length: 13 amino acids. CDR1 SGHTA and CDR2 FQGTGA come from the germline V gene. The CDR3 sequence: CASSLEPNSPLHF. CDR3 in DNA: TGTGCCAGCAGCTTAGAACCGAATTCACCCCTCCACTTT.

This clonotype appeared once. The CDR3: CASGTGTSGSDEQFF. The CDR3 nucleotides are TGTGCCAGCGGGACCGGGACTAGCGGGAGCGATGAGCAGTTCTTC. The J gene is TRBJ2-1, the V gene TRBV28; 14 positions match TRBD2. CDR3 size: 15 residues. The germline V gene encodes CDR1 MDHEN and CDR2 SYDVKM. With V trimmed by 8 bases and J by 8 bases, 8 bases remained unmatched.